This TCR beta chain came from a study of post-analysis software for immune sequencing data. On the study more broadly: Disease courses included relapsing-remitting, secondary progressive and progressive-relapsing multiple sclerosis.

Tagging with unique molecular identifiers was a feature of the TCR beta cDNA libraries. The yield from about 1 to 10 million T cells was approximately 500,000 cDNA molecules in total. TCRdb re-analysed the PCR reads in MiXCR, keeping a single row per CDR3 protein. The sample comprises roughly 200,000 distinct CDR3 sequences, around 30% of which are singletons, and about 3.4% rests with the top ten. Study outcomes and limitations: Samples sharing a preparation batch grouped tightly together when assessed by F measure. The study found significantly lower normalized Chao1 diversity in multiple sclerosis patients than in controls.

This clonotype was found a few times. The antigen remains undetermined. The sequenced material came from blood. This TCR was recovered from a girl aged 2-17 years with multiple sclerosis.

In DNA, the CDR3 is TGCAGCACCGTTTTGGGGACCCAGTACTTC. Encoded protein: CSTVLGTQYF. The J gene is TRBJ2-5, the V gene TRBV29-1; D is uncertain. Trimming shortened V by 8 bases and J by 7 bases, and 11 bases separated the two germline ends. Germline-derived CDR1 and CDR2 are SQVTM and ANQGSEA. The CDR3 runs 10 residues.